The table lists the clone carrying this T cell receptor (beta chain) with many counts. Its antigen is not known. The data are from a study of regulatory T cells in long-lasting Graves disease. CDR3-region Arm-PCR and iRepertoire HTBI primers produced the TCR beta libraries. Each CDR3 protein is one row after TCRdb ran MiXCR on the multiplex PCR reads. The sample includes 700,000 or so distinct CDR3 sequences, approximately 29% of them seen just once. Time point in this sample: persistent/refractory GD, antithyroid drugs over 5 years with positive TRAb. There was RNA extracted from PBMCs, and the TCR library was made from it. In each case, Graves' disease was diagnosed per American Thyroid Association guidelines. The CDR3 has 16 amino acids. The V and J ends lost 6 bases and 6 bases, in that order; junction bases with no gene match: 11. The germline V gene has CDR1 SNHLY and CDR2 FYNNEI. Study-wide points: Favoring TRBV28, TRBJ1-2 and TRBJ2-5 was a feature seen in persistent disease. Relative to new patients (roughly 1,000), persistent patients exhibited greater sharing of public clonotypes (around 2,800).

The source was peripheral blood mononuclear cells (PBMCs), collected when the disease was refractory, from a patient treated with antithyroid drugs. The chain recombines TRBV2 with TRBJ1-6, with 7 bases fitting TRBD1. This sequence was found in a female donor with Graves disease. The CDR3 bases are TGTGCCAGCAGCCAACAGGGGAACTTCGGTAATTCACCCCTCCACTTT. Residues: CASSQQGNFGNSPLHF.